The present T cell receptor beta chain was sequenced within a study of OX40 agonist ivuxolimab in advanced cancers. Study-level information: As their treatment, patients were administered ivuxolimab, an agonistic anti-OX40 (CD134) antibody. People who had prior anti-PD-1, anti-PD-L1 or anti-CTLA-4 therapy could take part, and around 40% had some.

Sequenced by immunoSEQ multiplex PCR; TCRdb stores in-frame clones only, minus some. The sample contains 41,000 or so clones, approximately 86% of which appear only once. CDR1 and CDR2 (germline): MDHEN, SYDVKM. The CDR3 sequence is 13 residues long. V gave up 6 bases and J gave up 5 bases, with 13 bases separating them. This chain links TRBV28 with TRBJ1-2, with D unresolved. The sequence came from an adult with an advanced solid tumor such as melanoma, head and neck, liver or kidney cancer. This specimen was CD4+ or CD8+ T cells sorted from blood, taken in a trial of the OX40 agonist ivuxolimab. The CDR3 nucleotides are TGTGCCAGCAGGTCCACTGTAGGGTATGGCTACACCTTC. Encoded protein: CASRSTVGYGYTF.